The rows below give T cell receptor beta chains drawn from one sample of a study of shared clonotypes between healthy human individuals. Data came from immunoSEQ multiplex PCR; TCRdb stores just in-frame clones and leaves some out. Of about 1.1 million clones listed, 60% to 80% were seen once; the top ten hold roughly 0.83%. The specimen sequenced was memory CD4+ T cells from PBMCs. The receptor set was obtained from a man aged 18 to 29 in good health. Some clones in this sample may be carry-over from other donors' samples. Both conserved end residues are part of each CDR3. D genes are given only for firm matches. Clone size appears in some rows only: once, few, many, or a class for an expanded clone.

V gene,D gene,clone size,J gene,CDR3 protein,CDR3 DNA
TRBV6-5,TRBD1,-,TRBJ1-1,CASSYPSTGQAFF,TGTGCCAGCAGTTACCCGTCGACAGGGCAAGCTTTCTTT
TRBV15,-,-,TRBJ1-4,CATSRLNEKLFF,TGTGCCACCAGCCGGTTAAATGAAAAACTGTTTTTT
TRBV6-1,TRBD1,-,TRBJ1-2,CASSVDRDSYGYTF,TGTGCCAGCAGTGTCGACCGGGACAGCTATGGCTACACCTTC
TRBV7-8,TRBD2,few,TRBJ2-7,CASSRREGTYEQYF,TGTGCCAGCAGCCGGCGGGAGGGTACCTACGAGCAGTACTTC
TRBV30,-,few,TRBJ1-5,CAWTGDSNQPQHF,TGTGCCTGGACAGGGGATAGCAATCAGCCCCAGCATTTT
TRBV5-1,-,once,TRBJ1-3,CASSLAGRQTGNTIYF,TGCGCCAGCAGCTTGGCCGGGCGTCAGACTGGAAACACCATATATTTT
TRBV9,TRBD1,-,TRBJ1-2,CASSVLDTGGYGYTF,TGTGCCAGCAGCGTATTAGATACAGGGGGATATGGCTACACCTTC
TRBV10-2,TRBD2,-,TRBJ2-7,CASSESVSGRIYEQYF,TGCGCCAGCAGTGAGTCGGTGAGCGGGAGAATTTACGAGCAGTACTTC
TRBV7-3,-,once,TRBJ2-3,CASSFQRYTDTQYF,TGTGCCAGCAGCTTCCAGAGATACACAGATACGCAGTATTTT
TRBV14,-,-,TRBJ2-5,CASSRWGTPARETQYF,TGTGCCAGCAGCCGATGGGGGACTCCGGCTCGGGAGACCCAGTACTTC
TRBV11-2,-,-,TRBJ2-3,CASSLRGVHTDTQYF,TGTGCCAGCAGCTTACGAGGAGTCCACACAGATACGCAGTATTTT
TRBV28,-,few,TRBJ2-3,CASSLQVPRRVDPLGQYF,TGTGCCAGCAGTTTACAGGTTCCTCGACGGGTAGACCCACTGGGGCAGTATTTT
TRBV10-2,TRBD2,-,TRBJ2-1,CASTLAGGPYNEQFF,TGCGCCAGTACTCTAGCGGGAGGGCCCTACAATGAGCAGTTCTTC
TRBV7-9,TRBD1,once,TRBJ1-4,CASSSGTGGGEKLFF,TGTGCCAGCAGCTCGGGGACAGGGGGTGGAGAAAAACTGTTTTTT
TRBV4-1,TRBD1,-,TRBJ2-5,CASSQPLGTARRETQYF,TGCGCCAGCAGCCAACCTCTCGGGACAGCCCGGCGAGAGACCCAGTACTTC
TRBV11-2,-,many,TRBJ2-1,CASSPRGSSEQFF,TGTGCCAGCAGCCCCCGGGGTAGCAGTGAGCAGTTCTTC
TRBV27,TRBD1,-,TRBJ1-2,CASGRAGTGGYGYTF,TGTGCCAGCGGAAGAGCCGGGACAGGGGGTTATGGCTACACCTTC
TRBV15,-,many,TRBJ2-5,CATSRAPRETQYF,TGTGCCACCAGCAGAGCGCCCAGAGAGACCCAGTACTTC
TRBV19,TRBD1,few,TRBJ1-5,CASSIRGGNQPQHF,TGTGCCAGTAGTATCAGGGGGGGTAATCAGCCCCAGCATTTT
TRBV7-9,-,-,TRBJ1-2,CASSLAAGSGYGYTF,TGTGCCAGCAGCTTAGCGGCAGGGAGCGGGTATGGCTACACCTTC
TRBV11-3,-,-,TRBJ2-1,CASSRNFGDEQFF,TGTGCCAGCAGCCGAAACTTCGGGGATGAGCAGTTCTTC
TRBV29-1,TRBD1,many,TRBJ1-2,CSASTGADGYTF,TGCAGCGCCTCCACAGGGGCGGATGGCTACACCTTC
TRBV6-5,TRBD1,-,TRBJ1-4,CASSYSPGGGKLFF,TGTGCCAGCAGTTACTCGCCAGGGGGCGGAAAACTGTTTTTT
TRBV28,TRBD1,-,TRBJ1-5,CASSSTGNSNQPQHF,TGTGCCAGCAGTTCGACAGGGAATAGCAATCAGCCCCAGCATTTT
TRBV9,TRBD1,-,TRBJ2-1,CASSPEDRGRRFF,TGTGCCAGCAGCCCCGAAGACAGGGGGAGAAGGTTCTTC
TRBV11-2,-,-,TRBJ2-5,CASSSGETQYF,TGTGCCAGCAGCTCTGGAGAGACCCAGTACTTC
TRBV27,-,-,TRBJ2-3,CASSPAPQPSTDTQYF,TGTGCCAGCAGCCCCGCCCCTCAGCCAAGCACAGATACGCAGTATTTT
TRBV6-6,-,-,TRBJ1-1,CASSYRLGAFF,TGTGCCAGCAGTTACCGACTCGGGGCTTTCTTT
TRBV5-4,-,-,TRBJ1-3,CASSPPSGNTIYF,TGTGCCAGCAGCCCACCGTCTGGAAACACCATATATTTT
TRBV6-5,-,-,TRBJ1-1,CASMRKNTEAFF,TGTGCCAGCATGAGGAAGAACACTGAAGCTTTCTTT
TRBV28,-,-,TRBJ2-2,CASSLLGGAGELFF,TGTGCCAGCAGTCTCCTGGGGGGCGCCGGGGAGCTGTTTTTT
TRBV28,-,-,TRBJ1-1,CASTRHTEAFF,TGTGCCAGCACCCGTCACACTGAAGCTTTCTTT
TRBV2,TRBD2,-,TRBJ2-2,CASSVYSGTGELFF,TGTGCCAGCAGTGTTTATAGCGGGACCGGGGAGCTGTTTTTT
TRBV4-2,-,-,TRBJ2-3,CASSQAVRGTDTQYF,TGTGCCAGCAGCCAAGCTGTCAGAGGCACAGATACGCAGTATTTT
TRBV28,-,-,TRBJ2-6,CASKGGSSGANVLTF,TGTGCCAGCAAGGGGGGTTCCTCTGGGGCCAACGTCCTGACTTTC
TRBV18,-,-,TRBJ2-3,CASSPLEADTQYF,TGTGCCAGCTCACCGCTCGAAGCAGATACGCAGTATTTT
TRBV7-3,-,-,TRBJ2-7,CASSLSPGAGEQYF,TGTGCCAGCAGCTTATCCCCGGGGGCGGGCGAGCAGTACTTC
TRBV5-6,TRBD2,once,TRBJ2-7,CASSTTSGRALSYEQYF,TGCGCCAGCTCGACGACTAGCGGGAGGGCCTTATCCTACGAGCAGTACTTC
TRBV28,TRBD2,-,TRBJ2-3,CASSYGLAASTDTQYF,TGTGCCAGCAGTTACGGTCTAGCGGCATCCACAGATACGCAGTATTTT
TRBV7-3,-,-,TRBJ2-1,CASSLRGTSYNEQFF,TGTGCCAGCAGCCTCCGCGGGACAAGCTACAATGAGCAGTTCTTC
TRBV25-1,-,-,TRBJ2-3,CASSGKVQLDTQYF,TGTGCCAGCAGCGGGAAGGTTCAGTTGGATACGCAGTATTTT
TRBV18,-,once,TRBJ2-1,CASSPVVTSSYNEQFF,TGTGCCAGCTCACCAGTGGTGACGAGCTCCTACAATGAGCAGTTCTTC
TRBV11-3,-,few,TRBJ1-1,CASSQDFTGTNTEAFF,TGTGCCAGCAGCCAGGACTTCACAGGGACCAACACTGAAGCTTTCTTT
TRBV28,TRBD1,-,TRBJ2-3,CASTRPQGAGVDTQYF,TGTGCCAGCACTCGTCCACAGGGGGCGGGGGTAGATACGCAGTATTTT
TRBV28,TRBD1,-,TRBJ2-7,CASSLWRWTGNHYEQYF,TGTGCCAGCAGTTTATGGCGTTGGACAGGTAACCACTACGAGCAGTACTTC
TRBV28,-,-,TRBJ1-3,CASSYLLGRGSSGNTIYF,TGTGCCAGCAGTTATTTGTTAGGCAGGGGTAGCTCTGGAAACACCATATATTTT